The clone carrying this T cell receptor (beta chain) has only a few counts. The antigen is not known. From germline, CDR1 is DFQATT and CDR2 SNEGSKA (reference sequence). The V end was cut by 7 bases, the J end by 5 bases, with 11 bases between. This CDR3 contains 11 residues. The data originate from a study of spatial heterogeneity in lung cancer. About the research overall: The study consistently detected more beta-chain than alpha-chain sequences.

General study results and limits: Follow-up blood showed ubiquitous expanded tumor TCRs less than blood at resection did.

TCRdb analysed the 5' RACE reads with MiXCR anew, one entry per CDR3 protein. The sample has around 19,000 distinct CDR3 sequences; under 20% are singletons. Time point described: sample taken at primary tumor resection. From tumor, nontumor lung or frozen PBMC, whole RNA was taken unsorted for sequencing. The sequence came from a male donor with early-stage non-small cell lung cancer. Sequenced here: PBMCs, sampled at surgery. V usage is TRBV20-1 and J usage is TRBJ1-1; D is perhaps TRBD1 (6 bases). CDR3 DNA sequence: TGCAGTGTTAGGAGGGGGACTGAAGCTTTCTTT. This gives the protein CSVRRGTEAFF.